Listed here is a single TCR beta chain. The sample originates from a study of CD8 T cells in Susac syndrome. From germline, CDR1 is LGHNA and CDR2 YSLEER. The germline V and J ends were trimmed by 3 bases and 3 bases, with 8 bases remaining between them. This CDR3 comprises 13 residues. In blood CD8+ and CD4+ T cells, TCR beta underwent sequencing. RNA in amounts of about 0.5 to 1 ug was reverse transcribed with random hexamers. TCRdb processed the immunoSEQ multiplex PCR reads anew with MiXCR; each CDR3 protein has one entry. The data show approximately 70,000 distinct CDR3 sequences, over 90% seen once.

Sequenced material: CD4+ T cells from PBMCs. The V and J genes are TRBV4-3 and TRBJ1-1; no definite D call. This clonotype was obtained from a human donor with multiple sclerosis. DNA for the CDR3: TGCGCCAGCAGCCAGAGGGCTTACACTGAAGCTTTCTTT. This translates into CASSQRAYTEAFF.